The T cell receptor (beta chain) under discussion was sequenced for a study of cytomegalovirus exposure and HLA in healthy donors. Looking at the study overall: Unique TCRs from HLA-typed donors, 65 million to 85 million of them, were held in an early data release. General observations from the study: Evidence from a later analysis indicated that most CMV-associated TCR beta chains looked HLA-restricted. Most TCR sequences were uncommon, yet certain public TCRs appeared in many donors.

Concerning this clone: The antigen is not known.

Germline V lookup: CDR1 GTSNPN, CDR2 SVGIG (reference sequence). This CDR3 has 13 amino acids. Trimming took off 5 bases at V and 8 bases at J, with 18 bases between the two ends. PCR employed 60 Vbeta and 13 Jbeta primers. Generated by immunoSEQ multiplex PCR, the TCRdb table keeps only in-frame clones and is missing some. The data contain approximately 79,000 clones, over 70% of them singletons. The J gene is TRBJ1-2, the V gene TRBV30; D not certain. Specimen: PBMCs. The source of this sequence is a woman aged 35 to 49 in good health and CMV-seropositive. The CDR3 loop reads CAWDNTEGYGYTF. In DNA form, the CDR3 reads TGTGCCTGGGATAATACAGAGGGTTACGGCTACACCTTC.